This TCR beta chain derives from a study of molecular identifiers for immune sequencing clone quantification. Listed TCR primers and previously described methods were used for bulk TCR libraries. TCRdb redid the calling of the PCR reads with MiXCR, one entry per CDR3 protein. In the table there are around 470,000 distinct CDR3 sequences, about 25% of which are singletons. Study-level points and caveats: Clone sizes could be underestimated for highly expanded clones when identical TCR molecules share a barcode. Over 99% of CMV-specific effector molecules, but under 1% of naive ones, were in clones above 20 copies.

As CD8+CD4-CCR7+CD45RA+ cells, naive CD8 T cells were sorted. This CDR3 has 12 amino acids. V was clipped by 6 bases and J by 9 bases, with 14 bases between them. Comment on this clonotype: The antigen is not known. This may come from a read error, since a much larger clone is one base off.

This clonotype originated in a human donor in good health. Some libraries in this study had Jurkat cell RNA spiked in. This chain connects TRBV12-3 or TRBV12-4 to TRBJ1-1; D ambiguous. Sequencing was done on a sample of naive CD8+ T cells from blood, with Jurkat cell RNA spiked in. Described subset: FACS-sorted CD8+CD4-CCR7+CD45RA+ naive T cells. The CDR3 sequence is CASSDERAQAFF. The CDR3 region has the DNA TGTGCCAGCAGCGACGAACGCGCTCAAGCTTTCTTT.